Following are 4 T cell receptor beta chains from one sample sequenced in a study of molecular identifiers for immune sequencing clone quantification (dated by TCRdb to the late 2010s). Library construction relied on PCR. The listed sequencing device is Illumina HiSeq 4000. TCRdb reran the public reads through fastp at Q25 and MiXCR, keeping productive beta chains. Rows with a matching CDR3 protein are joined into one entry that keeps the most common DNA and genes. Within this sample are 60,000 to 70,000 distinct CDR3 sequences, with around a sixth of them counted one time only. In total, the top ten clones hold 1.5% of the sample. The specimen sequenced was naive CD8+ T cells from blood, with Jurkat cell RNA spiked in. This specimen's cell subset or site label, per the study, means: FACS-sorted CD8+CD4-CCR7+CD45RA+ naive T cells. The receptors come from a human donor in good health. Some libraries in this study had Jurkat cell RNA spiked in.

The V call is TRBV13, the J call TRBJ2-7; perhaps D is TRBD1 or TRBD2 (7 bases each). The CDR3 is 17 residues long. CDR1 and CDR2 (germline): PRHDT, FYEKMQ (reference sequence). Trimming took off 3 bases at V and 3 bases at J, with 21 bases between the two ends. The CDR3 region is CASSFLPGGQGGYEQYF. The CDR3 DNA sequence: TGTGCCAGCAGCTTTCTTCCCGGGGGGCAGGGGGGCTACGAGCAGTACTTC.

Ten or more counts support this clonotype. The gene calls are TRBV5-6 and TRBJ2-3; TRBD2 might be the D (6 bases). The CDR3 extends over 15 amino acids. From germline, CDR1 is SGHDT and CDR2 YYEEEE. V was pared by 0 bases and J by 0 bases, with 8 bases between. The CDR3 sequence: CASSLVRESTDTQYF. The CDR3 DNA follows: TGTGCCAGCAGCTTGGTGCGGGAAAGCACAGATACGCAGTATTTT.

The CDR3 loop is CAWSVWAVEAFF. The CDR3 DNA reads TGTGCCTGGAGTGTATGGGCAGTTGAAGCTTTCTTT. The chain combines TRBV30 with TRBJ1-1; D is unresolved. CDR3 size: 12 residues. Germline V gene sequence: CDR1 GTSNPN, CDR2 SVGIG (reference sequence). The germline V and J ends were trimmed by 0 bases and 7 bases, with 9 bases remaining between them.

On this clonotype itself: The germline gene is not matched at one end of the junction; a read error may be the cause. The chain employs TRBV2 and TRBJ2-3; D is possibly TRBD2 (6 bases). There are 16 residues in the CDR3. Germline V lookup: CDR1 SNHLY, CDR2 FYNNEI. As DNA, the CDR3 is TGTGCCAGCAGGCGGGGAGAGGGCCGGGGCACAGATACGCGGTATTTT. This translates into CASRRGEGRGTDTRYF.